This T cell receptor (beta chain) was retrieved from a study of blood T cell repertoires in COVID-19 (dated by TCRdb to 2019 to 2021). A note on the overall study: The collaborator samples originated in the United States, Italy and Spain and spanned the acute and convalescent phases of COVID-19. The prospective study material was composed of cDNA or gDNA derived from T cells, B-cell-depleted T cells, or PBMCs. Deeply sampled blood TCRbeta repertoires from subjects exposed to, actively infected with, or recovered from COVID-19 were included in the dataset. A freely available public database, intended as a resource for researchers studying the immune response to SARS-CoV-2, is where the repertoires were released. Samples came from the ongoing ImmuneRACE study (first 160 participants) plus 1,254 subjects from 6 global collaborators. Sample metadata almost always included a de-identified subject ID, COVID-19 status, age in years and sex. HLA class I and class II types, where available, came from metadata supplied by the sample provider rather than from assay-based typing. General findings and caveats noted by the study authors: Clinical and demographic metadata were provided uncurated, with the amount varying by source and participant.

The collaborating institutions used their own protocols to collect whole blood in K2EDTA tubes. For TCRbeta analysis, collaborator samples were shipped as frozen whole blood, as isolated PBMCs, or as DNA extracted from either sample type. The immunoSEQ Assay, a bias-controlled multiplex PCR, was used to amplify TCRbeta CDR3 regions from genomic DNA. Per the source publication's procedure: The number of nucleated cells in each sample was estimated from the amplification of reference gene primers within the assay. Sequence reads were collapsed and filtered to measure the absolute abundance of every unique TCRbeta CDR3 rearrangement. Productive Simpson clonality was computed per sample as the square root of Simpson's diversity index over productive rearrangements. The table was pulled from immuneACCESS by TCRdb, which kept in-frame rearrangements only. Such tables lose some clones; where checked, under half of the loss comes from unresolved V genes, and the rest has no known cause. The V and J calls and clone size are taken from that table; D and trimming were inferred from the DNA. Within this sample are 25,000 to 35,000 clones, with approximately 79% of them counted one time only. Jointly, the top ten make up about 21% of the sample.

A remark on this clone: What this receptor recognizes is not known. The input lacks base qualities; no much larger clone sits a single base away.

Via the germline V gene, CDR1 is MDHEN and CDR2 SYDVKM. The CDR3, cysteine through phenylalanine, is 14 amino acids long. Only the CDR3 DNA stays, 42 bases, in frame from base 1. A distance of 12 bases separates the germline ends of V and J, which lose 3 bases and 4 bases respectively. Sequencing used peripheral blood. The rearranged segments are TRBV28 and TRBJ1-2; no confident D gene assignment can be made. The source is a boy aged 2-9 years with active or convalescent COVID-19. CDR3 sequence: CASSLKPSGYGYTF. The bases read TGTGCCAGCAGTTTGAAACCCTCGGGCTATGGCTACACCTTC.